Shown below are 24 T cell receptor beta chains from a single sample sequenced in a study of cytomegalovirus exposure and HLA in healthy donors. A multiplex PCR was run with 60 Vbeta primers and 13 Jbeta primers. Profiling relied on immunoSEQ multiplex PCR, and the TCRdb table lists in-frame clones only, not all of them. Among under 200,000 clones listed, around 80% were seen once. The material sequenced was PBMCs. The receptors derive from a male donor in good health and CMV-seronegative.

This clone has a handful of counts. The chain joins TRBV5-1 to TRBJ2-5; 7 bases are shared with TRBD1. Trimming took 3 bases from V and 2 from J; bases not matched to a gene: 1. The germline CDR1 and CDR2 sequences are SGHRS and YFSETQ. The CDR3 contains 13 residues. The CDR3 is CASSSQGQETQYF. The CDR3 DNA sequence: TGCGCCAGCAGCTCACAGGGGCAAGAGACCCAGTACTTC.

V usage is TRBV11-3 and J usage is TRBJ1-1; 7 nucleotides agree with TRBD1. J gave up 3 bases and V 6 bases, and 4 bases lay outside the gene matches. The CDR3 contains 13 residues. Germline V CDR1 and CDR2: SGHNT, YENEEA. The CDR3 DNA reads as TGTGCCAGCAGTCAGGACAGGTACACTGAAGCTTTCTTT. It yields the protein CASSQDRYTEAFF.

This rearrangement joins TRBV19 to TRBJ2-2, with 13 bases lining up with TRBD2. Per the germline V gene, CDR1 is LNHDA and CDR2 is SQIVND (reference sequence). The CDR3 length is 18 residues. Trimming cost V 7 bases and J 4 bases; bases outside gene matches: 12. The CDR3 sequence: CASNPTSGGSRGTGELFF. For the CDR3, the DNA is TGTGCCAGTAATCCGACTAGCGGGGGGTCTCGGGGCACCGGGGAGCTGTTTTTT.

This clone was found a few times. The CDR3 sequence is CASSIAGADTQYF. CDR3 nucleotides: TGTGCCAGTAGTATAGCGGGAGCAGATACGCAGTATTTT. The V call is TRBV19, the J call TRBJ2-3, with a weak D call TRBD2 (6 bases). This CDR3 is built from 13 residues. V gave up 1 base and J gave up 4 bases, with 6 bases separating them. Germline-derived CDR1 and CDR2 are LNHDA and SQIVND (reference sequence).

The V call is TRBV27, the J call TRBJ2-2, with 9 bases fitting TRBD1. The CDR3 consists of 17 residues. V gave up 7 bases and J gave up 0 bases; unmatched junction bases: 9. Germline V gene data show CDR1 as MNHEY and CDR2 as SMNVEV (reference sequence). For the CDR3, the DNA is TGTGCCAGCACTTACAGGGGGCAGTTCGCGAACACCGGGGAGCTGTTTTTT. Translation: CASTYRGQFANTGELFF.

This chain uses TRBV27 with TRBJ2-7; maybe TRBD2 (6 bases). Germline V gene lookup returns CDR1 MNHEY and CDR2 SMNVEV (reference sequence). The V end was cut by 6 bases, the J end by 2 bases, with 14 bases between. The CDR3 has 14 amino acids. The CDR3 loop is CASSPATSPYEQYF. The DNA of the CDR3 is TGTGCCAGCAGCCCCGCGACTAGTCCCTACGAGCAGTACTTC.

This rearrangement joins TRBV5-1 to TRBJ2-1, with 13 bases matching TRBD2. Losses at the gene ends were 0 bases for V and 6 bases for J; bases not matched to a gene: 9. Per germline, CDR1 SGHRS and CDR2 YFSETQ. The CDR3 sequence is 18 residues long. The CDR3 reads CASSLDGGLAGPPNEQFF. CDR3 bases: TGCGCCAGCAGCTTGGATGGGGGACTAGCGGGGCCCCCCAATGAGCAGTTCTTC. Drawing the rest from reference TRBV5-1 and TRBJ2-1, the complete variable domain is KAGVTQTPRYLIKTRGQQVTLSCSPISGHRSVSWYQQTPGQGLQFLFEYFSETQRNKGNFPGRFSGRQFSNSRSEMNVSTLELGDSALYLCASSLDGGLAGPPNEQFFGPGTRLTVL.

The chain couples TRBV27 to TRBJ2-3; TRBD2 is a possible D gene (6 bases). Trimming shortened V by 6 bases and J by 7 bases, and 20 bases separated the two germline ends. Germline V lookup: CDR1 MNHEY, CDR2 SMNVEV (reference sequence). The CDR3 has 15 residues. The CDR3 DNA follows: TGTGCCAGCAGCCCTGGGCGGGACCCCAGGAATACGCAGTATTTT. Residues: CASSPGRDPRNTQYF.

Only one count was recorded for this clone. CDR3 loop: CASSPTSGGTDTQYF. The CDR3 coding sequence is TGTGCCAGCTCACCGACTAGCGGGGGCACAGATACGCAGTATTTT. This rearrangement joins TRBV18 to TRBJ2-3, with 11 nucleotides matching TRBD2. Germline V gene sequence: CDR1 KGHSH, CDR2 LQKENI. V trimming: 3 bases; J trimming: 1 base; junction bases outside the gene matches: 0. The length of the CDR3 is 15 residues.

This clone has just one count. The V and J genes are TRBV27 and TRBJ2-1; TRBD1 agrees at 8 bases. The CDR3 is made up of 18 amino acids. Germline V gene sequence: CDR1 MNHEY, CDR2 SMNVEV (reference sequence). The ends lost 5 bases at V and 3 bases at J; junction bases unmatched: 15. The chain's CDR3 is CASSLPRAGGALYNEQFF. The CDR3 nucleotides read TGTGCCAGCAGTCTCCCCCGGGCAGGGGGCGCCCTCTACAATGAGCAGTTCTTC.

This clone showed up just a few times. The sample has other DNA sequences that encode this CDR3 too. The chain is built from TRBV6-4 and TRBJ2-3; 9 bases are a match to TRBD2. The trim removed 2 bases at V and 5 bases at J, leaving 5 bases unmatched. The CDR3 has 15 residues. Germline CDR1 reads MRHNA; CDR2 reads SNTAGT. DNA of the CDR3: TGTGCCAGCAGTGACGGCGGGGGGGCCGGAGATACGCAGTATTTT. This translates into CASSDGGGAGDTQYF.

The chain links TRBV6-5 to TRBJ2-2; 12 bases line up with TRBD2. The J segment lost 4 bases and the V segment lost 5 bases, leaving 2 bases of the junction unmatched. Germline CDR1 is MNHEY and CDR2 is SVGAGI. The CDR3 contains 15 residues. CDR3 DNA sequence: TGTGCCAGCAGTGGACTAGCGGGAAGCACCGGGGAGCTGTTTTTT. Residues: CASSGLAGSTGELFF.

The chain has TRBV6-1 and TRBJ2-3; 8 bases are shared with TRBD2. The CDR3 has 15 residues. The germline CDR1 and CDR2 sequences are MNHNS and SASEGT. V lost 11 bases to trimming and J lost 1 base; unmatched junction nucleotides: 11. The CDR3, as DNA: TGTGCCGGGTCTCGGGGGGGCCCGGGCACAGATACGCAGTATTTT. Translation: CAGSRGGPGTDTQYF.

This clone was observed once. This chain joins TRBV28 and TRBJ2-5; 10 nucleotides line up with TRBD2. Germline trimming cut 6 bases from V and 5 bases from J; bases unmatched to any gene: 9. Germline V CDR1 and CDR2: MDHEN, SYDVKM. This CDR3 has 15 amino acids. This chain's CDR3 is CASRIAGGPRETQYF. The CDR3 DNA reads TGTGCCAGCAGGATAGCGGGAGGTCCCCGGGAGACCCAGTACTTC.

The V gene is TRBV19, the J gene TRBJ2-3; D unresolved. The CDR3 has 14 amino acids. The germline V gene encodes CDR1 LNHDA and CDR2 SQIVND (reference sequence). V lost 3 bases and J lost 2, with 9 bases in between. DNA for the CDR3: TGTGCCAGTAGTATTCGACTTAACACAGATACGCAGTATTTT. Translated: CASSIRLNTDTQYF. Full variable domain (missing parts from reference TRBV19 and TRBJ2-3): DGGITQSPKYLFRKEGQNVTLSCEQNLNHDAMYWYRQDPGQGLRLIYYSQIVNDFQKGDIAEGYSVSREKKESFPLTVTSAQKNPTAFYLCASSIRLNTDTQYFGPGTRLTVL.

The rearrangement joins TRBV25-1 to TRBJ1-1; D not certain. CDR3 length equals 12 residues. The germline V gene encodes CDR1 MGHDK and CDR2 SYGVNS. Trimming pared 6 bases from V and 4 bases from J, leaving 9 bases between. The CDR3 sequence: CASRAGLTEAFF. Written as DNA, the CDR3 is TGTGCCAGCAGGGCTGGGCTCACTGAAGCTTTCTTT.

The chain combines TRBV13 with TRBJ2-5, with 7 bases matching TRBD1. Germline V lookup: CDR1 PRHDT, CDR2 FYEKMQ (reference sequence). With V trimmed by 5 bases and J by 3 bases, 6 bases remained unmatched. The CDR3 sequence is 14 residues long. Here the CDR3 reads CASSQPGQEETQYF. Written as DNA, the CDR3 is TGTGCCAGCAGCCAGCCAGGACAGGAAGAGACCCAGTACTTC.

The CDR3 loop reads CASSFEGTGAYTDTQYF. DNA for the CDR3: TGTGCCAGCAGCTTTGAAGGGACAGGGGCCTACACAGATACGCAGTATTTT. The rearrangement uses TRBV11-2 and TRBJ2-3; 10 bases fit TRBD1. CDR1 is SGHAT and CDR2 is FQNNGV in the germline V gene. J lost 2 bases, V lost 3 bases, and 8 bases had no gene match. The length of the CDR3 is 17 residues.

CDR3 in DNA: TGTGCCAGCAGTTCTCCGGGGCTAGCGGGATCCTACGAGCAGTACTTC. As protein: CASSSPGLAGSYEQYF. The V call is TRBV6-5, the J call TRBJ2-7, with 9 bases lining up with TRBD2. With 4 bases clipped from V and 1 base from J, the junction kept 8 bases outside the gene matches. This CDR3 region has 16 residues. CDR1 and CDR2 (germline): MNHEY, SVGAGI.

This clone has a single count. The CDR3 region is CASRGQGAFNYGYTF. Written as DNA, the CDR3 is TGCGCCAGCAGGGGACAGGGGGCCTTCAACTATGGCTACACCTTC. The chain combines TRBV5-1 with TRBJ1-2; TRBD1 agrees at 12 bases. The CDR3 covers 15 residues. Germline assignment: CDR1 SGHRS and CDR2 YFSETQ. With V trimmed by 5 bases and J by 2 bases, 4 bases remained unmatched.

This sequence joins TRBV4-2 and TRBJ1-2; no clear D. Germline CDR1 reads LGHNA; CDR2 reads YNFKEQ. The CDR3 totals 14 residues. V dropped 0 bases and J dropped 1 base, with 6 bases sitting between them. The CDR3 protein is CASSQDLNNYGYTF. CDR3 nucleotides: TGTGCCAGCAGCCAAGATTTAAATAACTATGGCTACACCTTC.

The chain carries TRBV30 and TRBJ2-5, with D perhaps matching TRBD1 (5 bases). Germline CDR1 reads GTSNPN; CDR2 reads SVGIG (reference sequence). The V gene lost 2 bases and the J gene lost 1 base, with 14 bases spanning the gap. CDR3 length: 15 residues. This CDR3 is CAWSSGFSGQETQYF. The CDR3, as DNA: TGTGCCTGGAGTTCAGGGTTTTCCGGCCAAGAGACCCAGTACTTC.

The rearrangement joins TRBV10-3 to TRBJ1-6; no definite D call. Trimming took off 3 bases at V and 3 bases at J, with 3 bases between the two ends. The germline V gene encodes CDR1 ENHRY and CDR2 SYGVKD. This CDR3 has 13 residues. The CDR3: CAISDSYNSPLHF. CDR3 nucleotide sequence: TGTGCCATCAGTGACAGCTATAATTCACCCCTCCACTTT.

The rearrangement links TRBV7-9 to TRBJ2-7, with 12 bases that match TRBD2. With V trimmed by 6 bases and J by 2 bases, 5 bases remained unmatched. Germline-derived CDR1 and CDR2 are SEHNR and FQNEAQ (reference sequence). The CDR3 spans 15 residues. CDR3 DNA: TGTGCCAGCAGACCACTAGCGGGGGGCCCCTACGAGCAGTACTTC. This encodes CASRPLAGGPYEQYF.